The sequence of this T cell receptor (beta chain) was determined in a study of blood T cell repertoires in COVID-19. Study as a whole: Acute-phase and convalescent COVID-19 samples originated in the United States, Italy and Spain. In each case, the material was cDNA or gDNA derived from T cells, B-cell-depleted T cells, or PBMCs.

How the authors handled the data: Nucleated cell number was recorded as an estimate derived from reference gene primer amplification. The table came from immunoSEQ multiplex PCR; TCRdb's copy has only in-frame clones and leaves some out. Clone size and V and J calls were adopted from that table, with D and trimming inferred from the DNA. The sample comprises roughly 55,000 clones, about 72% of which are singletons, and 10% to 15% rests with the top ten. The sequence was collected from a man aged 80 or over with acute or convalescent COVID-19. The sequenced sample was peripheral blood.

The CDR3 nucleotides read TGCGCCAGCAGCTTGGAGGACTCGAGACGCTCTGGGGCCAACGTCCTGACTTTC. It codes for CASSLEDSRRSGANVLTF. The V and J genes are TRBV5-1 and TRBJ2-6, with D possibly being TRBD2 (5 bases). Germline assignment: CDR1 SGHRS and CDR2 YFSETQ. This CDR3 spans 18 amino acids. Trimming removed 0 bases from V and 0 bases from J, with 13 bases in between.